This TCR beta chain originates from a study of T cell responses to AZD1222 COVID-19 vaccine. Study-wide results and caveats: Only 5 or 6 AZD1222 recipients were seropositive at baseline.

Produced via immunoSEQ multiplex PCR; TCRdb's table is partial and in-frame only. Among more than 150,000 clones listed, about nine tenths were seen once. The CDR3 runs to 15 residues. The V gene's germline CDR1 is MDHEN and CDR2 SYDVKM. Trimming shortened V by 6 bases and J by 0 bases, and 15 bases separated the two germline ends. Of note for this clone: Its antigen is currently unknown.

This TCR was sampled from an adult in good health. The chain has TRBV28 and TRBJ2-7; possible D gene TRBD1, 7 bases. The sequenced sample was peripheral blood, obtained on day 0 of AZD1222 vaccination. DNA of the CDR3: TGTGCCAGCAGCCTCCAGGGGGGACCCTCCTACGAGCAGTACTTC. Residues: CASSLQGGPSYEQYF. The full variable domain, in which reference TRBV28 and TRBJ2-7 provide the parts outside the CDR3, is DVKVTQSSRYLVKRTGEKVFLECVQDMDHENMFWYRQDPGLGLRLIYFSYDVKMKEKGDIPEGYSVSREKKERFSLILESASTNQTSMYLCASSLQGGPSYEQYFGPGTRLTVT.